The subject of this entry is one T cell receptor beta chain. Its antigen is still unknown. Base quality data are lacking; no much larger clone is found one base away. This specimen comes from a study of PD-1 blockade in classical Hodgkin lymphoma (dated by TCRdb to 2020 to 2021). Background on the whole study: The study used CyTOF and TCR beta sequencing to define a peripheral blood immune signature of response to PD-1 blockade in classical Hodgkin lymphoma. The paper's findings and limits, for the study overall: The study covered only a single clinical trial cohort, and the causes of the repertoire differences, possibly disease activity or prior therapy, were still not defined. Baseline TCR diversity was reported as lower in newly diagnosed patients than in healthy donors, and lower still in relapsed/refractory patients.

V and J lose 2 bases and 0 bases, and a span of 14 bases separates them. For CDR1 and CDR2, the germline V gene lists KGHSH and LQKENI. The CDR3 numbers 17 residues from cysteine through phenylalanine. The CDR3 DNA has 51 bases and is translated from base 1. Genomic DNA was isolated using the Qiagen DNeasy kit from unsorted PBMCs as well as from negatively selected CD4+ and CD8+ fractions. TCR beta CDR3 regions were amplified by immunoSEQ multiplex PCR using primers annealing to V and J segments. Amplification bias was minimized using a synthetic immune receptor repertoire, and residual bias was removed computationally after sequencing. Regarding the original processing steps: Custom Python scripts were used to quantify repertoire diversity as the Shannon entropy index. Unsorted, CD4+ and CD8+ repertoires were analyzed separately, except for combined analyses in which CD4+ and CD8+ sequences were merged in silico. TCRdb provides this immuneACCESS table in a form limited to in-frame rearrangements. Some clones are lacking; in checked studies, under half of them reflect an unresolved V gene, and why the rest are absent is not known. The DNA was the basis for D and trimming; V, J and clone size are from that table. The sample records about 21,000 clones, roughly 94% of which are singletons. The ten largest clones take up 4.5% to 6% of the sample.

The label giving this sample's time point can be read as: newly diagnosed, previously untreated cHL patient sample. As a comparison group for the relapsed/refractory trial patients, PBMCs were sequenced from patients with newly diagnosed, previously untreated classical Hodgkin lymphoma. After peripheral blood was drawn into 8 mL Vacutainer Cell Preparation Tubes, PBMCs were isolated by centrifugation and then cryopreserved. The sample taken for sequencing was peripheral blood mononuclear cells (PBMCs). This TCR was recovered from a human donor with classical Hodgkin lymphoma. The rearrangement combines TRBV18 with TRBJ1-3, with no confidently assigned D gene. The CDR3: CASSPTGLPNSGNTIYF. The DNA reads as follows: TGTGCCAGCTCACCAACCGGACTGCCGAACTCTGGAAACACCATATATTTT.